This paragraph reports one T cell receptor beta chain. This entry is derived from a study of cytomegalovirus exposure and HLA in healthy donors. The germline CDR1 and CDR2 sequences are SGHTA and FQGNSA. With 4 bases removed from V and 2 bases from J, the gap between germline ends came to 12 bases. There are 14 residues in the CDR3. The PCR had 60 Vbeta and 13 Jbeta primers. Data came from immunoSEQ multiplex PCR; TCRdb stores just in-frame clones and leaves some out. This sample yields about 78,000 clones, of which approximately 77% are seen a single time; around 10% belongs to the top ten. V and J are TRBV7-2 and TRBJ2-7; D might be TRBD2 (7 bases). This TCR derives from a woman between 35 and 50 years old in good health and CMV-seropositive. Sequencing was done on a sample of PBMCs. CDR3 protein: CASSSGGRTYEQYF. The CDR3, as DNA: TGTGCCAGCAGCTCCGGGGGGCGGACCTACGAGCAGTACTTC.